What follows are 16 T cell receptor beta chains derived from one specimen sequenced in a study of shared clonotypes between healthy human individuals. Clones were read by immunoSEQ multiplex PCR, and TCRdb kept only the in-frame ones, dropping some. The sample shows about 800,000 clones, around 96% of them seen only once. As defined, naive CD8 cells were CD45RO-negative and positively selected for CCR7, with terminally differentiated effector memory CD45RA+ cells excluded. The sequenced material came from naive CD8+ T cells sorted from blood. These receptors came from a man under 40 in good health.

The chain links TRBV28 to TRBJ1-5; D ambiguous. Germline values: CDR1 MDHEN, CDR2 SYDVKM. The CDR3 is made up of 19 amino acids. Trimming cost V 5 bases and J 0 bases, with 23 bases left between them. The CDR3 here is CASSPSGRHSTYSNQPQHF. The CDR3 coding sequence is TGTGCCAGCAGTCCCTCGGGGAGACACAGTACCTATAGCAATCAGCCCCAGCATTTT.

V and J are TRBV27 and TRBJ1-4, with 8 bases that match TRBD1. The germline V gene encodes CDR1 MNHEY and CDR2 SMNVEV (reference sequence). The CDR3 sequence is 14 residues long. After removal of 5 bases from V and 10 bases from J, the junction contained 9 bases not matched to a gene. The CDR3 DNA follows: TGTGCCAGCAGTCTCGGACAGGGTAAACTAAAACTGTTTTTT. This sequence encodes CASSLGQGKLKLFF. Full variable domain (rest looked up from reference TRBV27 and TRBJ1-4): EAQVTQNPRYLITVTGKKLTVTCSQNMNHEYMSWYRQDPGLGLRQIYYSMNVEVTDKGDVPEGYKVSRKEKRNFPLILESPSPNQTSLYFCASSLGQGKLKLFFGSGTQLSVL.

V and J are TRBV28 and TRBJ2-5; 9 bases match TRBD2. This CDR3 spans 13 amino acids. Trimming at V came to 6 bases and at J to 2 bases, leaving 1 base not matched to a gene. Germline V gives CDR1 MDHEN, CDR2 SYDVKM. The CDR3 here is CASRLAGQETQYF. In DNA, the CDR3 is TGTGCCAGCAGGCTAGCGGGGCAAGAGACCCAGTACTTC.

V and J are TRBV4-1 and TRBJ2-7; 11 bases map to TRBD1. The germline gives CDR1 MGHRA, CDR2 YSYEKL. Unmatched junction bases numbered 4, after V lost 4 bases and J lost 2 bases. This CDR3 is built from 15 residues. The chain's CDR3 is CASSPLGQGAYEQYF. The CDR3 bases are TGCGCCAGCAGCCCCCTGGGACAGGGGGCCTACGAGCAGTACTTC.

With regard to this clone: Other DNA sequences in the same sample also yield this CDR3. The chain combines TRBV29-1 with TRBJ2-7; 10 bases are a match to TRBD2. After removal of 1 base from V and 2 bases from J, the junction contained 2 bases not matched to a gene. The CDR3 consists of 14 residues. The germline V gene has CDR1 SQVTM and CDR2 ANQGSEA. CDR3 amino acids: CSVEGLAGAYEQYF. The DNA of the CDR3 is TGCAGCGTTGAAGGGCTAGCGGGGGCCTACGAGCAGTACTTC.

This CDR3 is CASSQDKGSYSGNTIYF. CDR3 bases: TGCGCCAGCAGCCAAGACAAGGGGAGCTACTCTGGAAACACCATATATTTT. V is TRBV4-1 and J is TRBJ1-3; the D gene is possibly TRBD1 (5 bases). Looked up from germline, CDR1 is MGHRA and CDR2 is YSYEKL. The germline V and J ends were trimmed by 0 bases and 0 bases, with 12 bases remaining between them. This CDR3 has 17 amino acids.

The chain is built from TRBV27 and TRBJ2-1, with D unresolved. CDR1 and CDR2 from the germline V gene are MNHEY and SMNVEV (reference sequence). This CDR3 is built from 15 residues. V lost 1 base to trimming and J lost 6 bases, with 13 bases between them. CDR3 sequence: CASSLYYYSGNEQFF. CDR3 nucleotide sequence: TGTGCCAGCAGTTTATACTATTACTCTGGCAATGAGCAGTTCTTC.

The chain recombines TRBV19 with TRBJ2-1, with 8 nucleotides matching TRBD1. The CDR3 contains 13 residues. V lost 2 bases, J lost 12 bases, and 6 bases stayed unmatched. Germline values: CDR1 LNHDA, CDR2 SQIVND (reference sequence). The CDR3 region has the DNA TGTGCCAGTAGTATACAAGACAGGGGACCGCAGTTCTTC. Its protein product is CASSIQDRGPQFF.

The chain carries TRBV19 and TRBJ1-1, with D tentatively TRBD1 (6 bases). Trimming took 2 bases from V and 5 from J, leaving 12 bases between them. Germline V gene sequence: CDR1 LNHDA, CDR2 SQIVND (reference sequence). The CDR3 totals 14 residues. The CDR3 DNA reads as TGTGCCAGTAGTATATGGGACCAGGGGACTGAAGCTTTCTTT. Its translation: CASSIWDQGTEAFF.

The chain uses TRBV5-4 and TRBJ2-7; possible D gene TRBD2, 6 bases. Trimming left V 6 bases short and J 5 bases short, with 21 bases between. Germline V lookup: CDR1 SGHNT, CDR2 YYREEE (reference sequence). The CDR3 consists of 15 residues. The CDR3 loop reads CASTTWGGNLHEQYF. The CDR3 DNA reads TGTGCCAGCACCACCTGGGGAGGTAACTTACACGAGCAGTACTTC. Full variable domain (missing parts from reference TRBV5-4 and TRBJ2-7): ETGVTQSPTHLIKTRGQQVTLRCSSQSGHNTVSWYQQALGQGPQFIFQYYREEENGRGNFPPRFSGLQFPNYSSELNVNALELDDSALYLCASTTWGGNLHEQYFGPGTRLTVT.

The chain couples TRBV21-1 to TRBJ1-4. TRBV21-1 constitutes a pseudogene. The CDR3 sequence is 13 residues long. CDR3 DNA sequence: TGTGCCAGCAGCAAACAGCCTAATGAAAAACTGTTTTTT. Translated: CASSKQPNEKLFF.

The chain employs TRBV30 and TRBJ2-7; 9 nucleotides match TRBD1. The CDR3 sequence is 13 residues long. In germline, CDR1 is GTSNPN, CDR2 SVGIG (reference sequence). The V gene end was trimmed by 7 bases and the J gene end by 1 base; junction bases not matched to a gene: 5. The CDR3 loop is CAFGTGLSYEQYF. The CDR3 DNA follows: TGTGCCTTCGGGACAGGGCTTTCCTACGAGCAGTACTTC. Full variable domain (remainder filled in from reference TRBV30 and TRBJ2-7): SQTIHQWPATLVQPVGSPLSLECTVEGTSNPNLYWYRQAAGRGLQLLFYSVGIGQISSEVPQNLSASRPQDRQFILSSKKLLLSDSGFYLCAFGTGLSYEQYFGPGTRLTVT.

The chain recombines TRBV9 with TRBJ1-5; D gene unclear. V lost 4 bases and J lost 5, with 13 bases in between. This CDR3 region has 14 residues. From germline, CDR1 is SGDLS and CDR2 YYNGEE. CDR3 nucleotides: TGTGCCAGCAGCCCTGGGCCAGCAGATCAGCCCCAGCATTTT. It codes for CASSPGPADQPQHF.

The CDR3 bases are TGTGCCAGCAGTGGGACTAGCGGGGTCTCCTACGAGCAGTACTTC. Translating gives CASSGTSGVSYEQYF. The chain links TRBV2 to TRBJ2-7, with 12 positions matching TRBD2. The germline CDR1 and CDR2 sequences are SNHLY and FYNNEI. CDR3 length: 15 residues. After removal of 4 bases from V and 0 bases from J, the junction contained 1 base not matched to a gene.

The chain combines TRBV4-1 with TRBJ2-1; D is unclear. Looked up from germline, CDR1 is MGHRA and CDR2 is YSYEKL. V lost 1 base to trimming and J lost 2 bases, with 9 bases between them. The CDR3 totals 15 residues. The CDR3 here is CASSQVPVAYNEQFF. The CDR3 DNA reads TGCGCCAGCAGCCAAGTTCCGGTTGCCTACAATGAGCAGTTCTTC.

This chain links TRBV19 with TRBJ1-2; 9 nucleotides align to TRBD1. This CDR3 region has 15 residues. In germline, CDR1 is LNHDA, CDR2 SQIVND (reference sequence). V lost 4 bases, J lost 3 bases, and 6 bases stayed unmatched. The CDR3, as DNA: TGTGCCAGTAGTACTTACCGGGACAGGGACTATGGCTACACCTTC. This sequence encodes CASSTYRDRDYGYTF.